The sequence of this TCR beta chain was determined in a study of cytomegalovirus exposure and HLA in healthy donors. V was pared by 3 bases and J by 8 bases, with 10 bases between. Looked up from germline, CDR1 is MDHEN and CDR2 is SYDVKM. The CDR3 has 12 residues. It was with 60 Vbeta and 13 Jbeta primers that the PCR ran. Profiled with immunoSEQ multiplex PCR; TCRdb holds only in-frame clones, not every one. The table records over 100,000 clones, around 66% of them present only once. The source of this sequence is a man between 18 and 29 years old in good health and CMV-seronegative. The V call is TRBV28, the J call TRBJ1-2, with a tentative D call TRBD1 (6 bases). Sequencing was carried out using PBMCs. The CDR3 region is CASSFWGGGYTF. Here the CDR3 DNA reads TGTGCCAGCAGTTTTTGGGGGGGCGGCTACACCTTC.